This T cell receptor beta chain was recorded in a study of blood T cell repertoires in COVID-19. Profiling relied on immunoSEQ multiplex PCR, and the TCRdb table lists in-frame clones only, not all of them. The repertoire includes tens of thousands of clones, around nine tenths of them detected once, and 12% sits in the top ten. V gave up 7 bases and J gave up 6 bases; unmatched junction bases: 10. The CDR3 sequence is 16 residues long. Per the germline V gene, CDR1 is SNHLY and CDR2 is FYNNEI. Material: peripheral blood. The sequence was collected from a human donor in a cohort sampled during active COVID-19. The donor label of this sample is uncertain. The rearrangement links TRBV2 to TRBJ2-2; 11 bases are shared with TRBD2. The CDR3 sequence: CASMQRRLAGPGELFF. The DNA for the CDR3 is TGTGCCAGCATGCAACGGAGACTAGCGGGACCCGGGGAGCTGTTTTTT. Based on the CDR3 plus reference TRBV2 and TRBJ2-2, the full variable domain is EPEVTQTPSHQVTQMGQEVILRCVPISNHLYFYWYRQILGQKVEFLVSFYNNEISEKSEIFDDQFSVERPDGSNFTLKIRSTKLEDSAMYFCASMQRRLAGPGELFFGEGSRLTVL.